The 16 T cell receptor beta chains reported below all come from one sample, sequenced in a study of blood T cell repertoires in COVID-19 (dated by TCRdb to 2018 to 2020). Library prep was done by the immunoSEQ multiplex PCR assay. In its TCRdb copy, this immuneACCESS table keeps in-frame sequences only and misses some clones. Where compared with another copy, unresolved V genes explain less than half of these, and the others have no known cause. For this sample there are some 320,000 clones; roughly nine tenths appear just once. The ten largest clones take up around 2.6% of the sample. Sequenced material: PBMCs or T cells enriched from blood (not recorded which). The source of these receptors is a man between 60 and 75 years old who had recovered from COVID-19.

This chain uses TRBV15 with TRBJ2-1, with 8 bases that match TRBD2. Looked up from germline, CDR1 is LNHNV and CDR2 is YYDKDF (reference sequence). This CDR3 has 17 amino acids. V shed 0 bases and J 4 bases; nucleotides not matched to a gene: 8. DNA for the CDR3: TGTGCCACCAGCAGAGAGTCCCGGATAGCGGGGTACAATGAGCAGTTCTTC. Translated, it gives CATSRESRIAGYNEQFF.

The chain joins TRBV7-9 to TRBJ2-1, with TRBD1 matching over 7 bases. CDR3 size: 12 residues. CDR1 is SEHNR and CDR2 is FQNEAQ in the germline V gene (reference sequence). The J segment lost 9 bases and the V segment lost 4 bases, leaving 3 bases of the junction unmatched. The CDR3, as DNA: TGTGCCAGCAGCTGGACAGGTTTTGAGCAGTTCTTC. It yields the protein CASSWTGFEQFF.

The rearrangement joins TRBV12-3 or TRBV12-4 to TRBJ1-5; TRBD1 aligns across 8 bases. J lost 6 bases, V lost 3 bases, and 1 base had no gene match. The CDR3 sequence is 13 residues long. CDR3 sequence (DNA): TGTGCCAGCAGTTTGACAGGGGCTCAGCCCCAGCATTTT. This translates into CASSLTGAQPQHF.

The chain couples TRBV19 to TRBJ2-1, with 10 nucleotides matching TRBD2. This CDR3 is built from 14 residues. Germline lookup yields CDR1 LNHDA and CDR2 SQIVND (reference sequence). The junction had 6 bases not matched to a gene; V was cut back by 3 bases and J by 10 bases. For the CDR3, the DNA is TGTGCCAGTAGTATTGGGACTAGCGCCGTAGAGCAGTTCTTC. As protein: CASSIGTSAVEQFF.

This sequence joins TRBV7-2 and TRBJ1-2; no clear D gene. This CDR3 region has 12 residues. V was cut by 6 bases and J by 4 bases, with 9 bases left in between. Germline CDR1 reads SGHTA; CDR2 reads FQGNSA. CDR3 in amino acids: CASSFRSYGYTF. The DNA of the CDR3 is TGTGCCAGCAGTTTCAGGTCCTATGGCTACACCTTC.

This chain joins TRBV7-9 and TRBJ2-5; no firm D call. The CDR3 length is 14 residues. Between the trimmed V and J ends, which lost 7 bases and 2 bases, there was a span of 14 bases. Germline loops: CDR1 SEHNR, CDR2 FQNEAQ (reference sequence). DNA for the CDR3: TGTGCCAGCACAGTACATCAGATTCAAGAGACCCAGTACTTC. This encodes CASTVHQIQETQYF.

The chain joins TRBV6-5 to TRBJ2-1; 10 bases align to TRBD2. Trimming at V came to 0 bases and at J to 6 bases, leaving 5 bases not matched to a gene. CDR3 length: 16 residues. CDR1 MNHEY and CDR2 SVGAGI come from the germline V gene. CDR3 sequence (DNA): TGTGCCAGCAGTTACTCCCTAGCGGGGGCCCTCAATGAGCAGTTCTTC. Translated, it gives CASSYSLAGALNEQFF.

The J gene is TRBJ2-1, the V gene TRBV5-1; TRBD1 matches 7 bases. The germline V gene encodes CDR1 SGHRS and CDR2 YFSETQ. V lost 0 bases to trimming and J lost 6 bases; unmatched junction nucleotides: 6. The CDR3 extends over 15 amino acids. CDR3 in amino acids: CASSLGGQRGNEQFF. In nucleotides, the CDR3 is TGCGCCAGCAGCTTGGGGGGACAGAGGGGCAATGAGCAGTTCTTC.

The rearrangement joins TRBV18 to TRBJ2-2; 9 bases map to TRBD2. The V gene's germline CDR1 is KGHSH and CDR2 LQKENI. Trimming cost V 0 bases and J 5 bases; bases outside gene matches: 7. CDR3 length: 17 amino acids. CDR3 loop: CASSPPLAGGPTGELFF. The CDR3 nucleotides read TGTGCCAGCTCACCACCTCTTGCGGGAGGGCCTACCGGGGAGCTGTTTTTT.

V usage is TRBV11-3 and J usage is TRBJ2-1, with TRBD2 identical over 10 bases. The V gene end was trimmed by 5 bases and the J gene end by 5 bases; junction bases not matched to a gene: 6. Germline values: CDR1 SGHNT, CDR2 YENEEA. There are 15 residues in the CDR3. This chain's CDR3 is CASSPSGSRDNEQFF. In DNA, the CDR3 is TGTGCCAGCAGCCCTAGCGGGAGTAGGGACAATGAGCAGTTCTTC.

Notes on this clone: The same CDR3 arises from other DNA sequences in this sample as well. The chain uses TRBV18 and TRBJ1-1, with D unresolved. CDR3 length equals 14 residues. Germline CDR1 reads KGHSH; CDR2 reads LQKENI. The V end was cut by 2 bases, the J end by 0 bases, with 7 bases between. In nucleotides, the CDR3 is TGTGCCAGCTCACCAACGAACATGAACACTGAAGCTTTCTTT. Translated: CASSPTNMNTEAFF.

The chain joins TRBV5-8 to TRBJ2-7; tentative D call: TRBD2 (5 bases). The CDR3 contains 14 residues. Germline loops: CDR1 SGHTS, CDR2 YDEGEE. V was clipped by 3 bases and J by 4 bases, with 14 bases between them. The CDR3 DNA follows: TGTGCCAGCAGCTGGAAACGGGGTTGGTACGAGCAGTACTTC. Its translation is CASSWKRGWYEQYF.

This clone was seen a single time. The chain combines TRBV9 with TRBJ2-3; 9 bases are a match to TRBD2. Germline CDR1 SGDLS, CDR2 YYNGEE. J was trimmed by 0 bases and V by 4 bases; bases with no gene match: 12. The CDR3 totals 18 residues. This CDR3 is CASSSLAGPLTSTDTQYF. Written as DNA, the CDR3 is TGTGCCAGCAGCTCCCTAGCGGGACCCCTGACTAGCACAGATACGCAGTATTTT.

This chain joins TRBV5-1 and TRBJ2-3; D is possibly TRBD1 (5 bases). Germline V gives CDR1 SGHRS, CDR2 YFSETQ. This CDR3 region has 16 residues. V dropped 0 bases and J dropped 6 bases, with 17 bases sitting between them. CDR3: CASSLGGRAPMDTQYF. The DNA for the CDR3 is TGCGCCAGCAGCTTGGGGGGCAGGGCCCCTATGGATACGCAGTATTTT.

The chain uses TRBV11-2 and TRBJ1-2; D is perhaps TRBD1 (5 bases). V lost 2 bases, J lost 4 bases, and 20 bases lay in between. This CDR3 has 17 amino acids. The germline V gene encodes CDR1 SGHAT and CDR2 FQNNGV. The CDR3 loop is CASSLTTTSRVTYGYTF. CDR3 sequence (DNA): TGTGCCAGCAGCTTAACGACAACCAGCAGGGTGACCTATGGCTACACCTTC.

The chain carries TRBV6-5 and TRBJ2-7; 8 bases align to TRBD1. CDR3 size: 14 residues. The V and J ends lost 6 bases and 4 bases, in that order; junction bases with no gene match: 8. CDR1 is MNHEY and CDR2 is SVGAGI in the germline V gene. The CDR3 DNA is TGTGCCAGCAGCCCCCCGGACAGGGTTTACGAGCAGTACTTC. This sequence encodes CASSPPDRVYEQYF.